This T cell receptor beta chain was sequenced in a study of shared clonotypes between healthy human individuals. Study summary: Aged 18 to 49, the donors were a couple of women and a few men. Study-wide findings and caveats: Generation probability values for non-shared clonotypes were lower than those for clonotypes shared by all four donors. A handful of donors showed sharing of about 4.6% of naive CD4 clonotypes.

The CDR3 length is 14 residues. Germline CDR1 MNHEY, CDR2 SMNVEV (reference sequence). V trimming: 5 bases; J trimming: 5 bases; junction bases outside the gene matches: 6. The naive CD8 population came from CD45RO-negative cells selected for CCR7, without terminally differentiated effector memory CD45RA+ cells. All of the donors resided in Nashville, Tennessee, and each was a Caucasian adult. The sample holds one count of this clone. Its antigen is currently unknown. Repertoires were generated with immunoSEQ multiplex PCR, while TCRdb's copy carries only in-frame clones and drops some. Counted here are about 2.2 million clones, 93% occurring once; the ten biggest clones make up around 1.7%.

Sequenced sample: naive CD8+ T cells from PBMCs. The TCR originated in a man between 18 and 35 years old in good health. Some clones in this sample may be carry-over from other donors' samples. The rearrangement uses TRBV27 and TRBJ2-1; 7 bases map to TRBD2. CDR3 amino acids: CASSALGTNNEQFF. CDR3 nucleotides: TGTGCCAGCAGTGCTCTCGGGACTAACAATGAGCAGTTCTTC.